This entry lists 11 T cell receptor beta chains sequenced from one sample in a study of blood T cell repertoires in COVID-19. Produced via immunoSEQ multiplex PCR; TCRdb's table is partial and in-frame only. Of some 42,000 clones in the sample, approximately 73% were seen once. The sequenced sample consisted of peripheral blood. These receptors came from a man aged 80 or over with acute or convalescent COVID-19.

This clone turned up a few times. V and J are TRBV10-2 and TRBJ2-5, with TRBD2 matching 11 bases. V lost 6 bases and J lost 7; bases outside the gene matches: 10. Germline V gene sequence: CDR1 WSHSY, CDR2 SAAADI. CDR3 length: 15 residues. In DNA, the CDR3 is TGCGCCAGCAGCGAACTAGCGGGAGAATATGGGACCCAGTACTTC. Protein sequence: CASSELAGEYGTQYF.

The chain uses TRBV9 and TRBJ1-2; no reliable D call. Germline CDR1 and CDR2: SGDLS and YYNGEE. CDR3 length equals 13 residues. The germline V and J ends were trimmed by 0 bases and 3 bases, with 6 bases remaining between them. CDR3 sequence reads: CASSVGEYYGYTF. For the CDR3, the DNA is TGTGCCAGCAGCGTAGGGGAGTACTATGGCTACACCTTC.

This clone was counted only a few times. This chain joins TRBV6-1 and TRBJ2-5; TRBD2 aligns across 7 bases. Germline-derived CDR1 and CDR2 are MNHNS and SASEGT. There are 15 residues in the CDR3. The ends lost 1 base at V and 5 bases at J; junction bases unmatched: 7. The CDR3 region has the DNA TGTGCCAGCAGTGAAGGTGGGGGGGTGCCGGAGACCCAGTACTTC. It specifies CASSEGGGVPETQYF.

The CDR3 protein is CASSFTTAGEAFF. The CDR3 DNA reads as TGTGCCAGCAGCTTTACGACAGCTGGCGAAGCTTTCTTT. The rearrangement joins TRBV7-2 to TRBJ1-1; the D gene is possibly TRBD1 (5 bases). The CDR3 contains 13 residues. The V gene's germline CDR1 is SGHTA and CDR2 FQGNSA. V lost 3 bases and J 8 bases, leaving 13 bases between the germline ends.

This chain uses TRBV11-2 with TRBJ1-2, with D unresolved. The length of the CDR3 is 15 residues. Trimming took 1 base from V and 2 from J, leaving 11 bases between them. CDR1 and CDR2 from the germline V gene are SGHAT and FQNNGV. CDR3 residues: CASSLGHSGNYGYTF. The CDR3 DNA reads TGTGCCAGCAGCTTAGGGCATAGCGGGAACTATGGCTACACCTTC. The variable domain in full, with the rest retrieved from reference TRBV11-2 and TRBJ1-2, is EAGVAQSPRYKIIEKRQSVAFWCNPISGHATLYWYQQILGQGPKLLIQFQNNGVVDDSQLPKDRFSAERLKGVDSTLKIQPAKLEDSAVYLCASSLGHSGNYGYTFGSGTRLTVV.

CDR3 amino acids: CASSQSPPGINQPQHF. The CDR3, as DNA: TGTGCCAGCAGCCAAAGTCCCCCCGGGATCAATCAGCCCCAGCATTTT. The chain joins TRBV3-1 (or the pseudogene TRBV3-2) to TRBJ1-5; D not resolved. The V gene lost 2 bases and the J gene lost 3 bases, with 14 bases spanning the gap. CDR3 length equals 16 residues. In germline, CDR1 is LGHDT, CDR2 YNNKEL (reference sequence).

The CDR3 sequence: CASSVQGGEEKLFF. The CDR3 nucleotides read TGTGCCAGCAGCGTCCAAGGGGGTGAAGAAAAACTGTTTTTT. The V and J genes are TRBV3-1 (or the pseudogene TRBV3-2) and TRBJ1-4, with a weak D call TRBD1 (6 bases). Trimming removed 5 bases at V and 8 bases at J, with 15 bases between. The CDR3 covers 14 residues. Germline CDR1 is LGHDT and CDR2 is YNNKEL (reference sequence).

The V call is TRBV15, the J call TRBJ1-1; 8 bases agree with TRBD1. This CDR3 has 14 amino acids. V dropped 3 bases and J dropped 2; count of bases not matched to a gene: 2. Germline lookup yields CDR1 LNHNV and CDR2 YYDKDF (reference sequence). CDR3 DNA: TGTGCCACCAGCAGGGACAGGGACAACACTGAAGCTTTCTTT. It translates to CATSRDRDNTEAFF.

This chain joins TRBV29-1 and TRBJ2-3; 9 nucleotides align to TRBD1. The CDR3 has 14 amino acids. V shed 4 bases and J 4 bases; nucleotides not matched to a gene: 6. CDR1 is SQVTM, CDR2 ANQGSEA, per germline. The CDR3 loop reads CSVALGQGSDTQYF. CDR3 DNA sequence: TGCAGCGTTGCCCTAGGACAGGGGTCAGATACGCAGTATTTT.

Written as DNA, the CDR3 is TGTGCCAGCAGCCTAGGGACGACAGGGTATGACGAGCAGTACTTC. This encodes CASSLGTTGYDEQYF. V gene TRBV6-6 combines with J gene TRBJ2-7; 7 bases map to TRBD1. After removal of 6 bases from V and 5 bases from J, the junction contained 13 bases not matched to a gene. CDR1 is MNHNY, CDR2 SVGAGI, per germline (reference sequence). The CDR3 is 15 residues long.

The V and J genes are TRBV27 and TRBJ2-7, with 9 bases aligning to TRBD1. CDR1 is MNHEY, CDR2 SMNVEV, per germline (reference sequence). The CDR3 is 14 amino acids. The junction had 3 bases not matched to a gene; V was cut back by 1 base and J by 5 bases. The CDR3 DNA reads TGTGCCAGCAGTTTATTGGGACAGGGTAACGAGCAGTACTTC. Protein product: CASSLLGQGNEQYF.